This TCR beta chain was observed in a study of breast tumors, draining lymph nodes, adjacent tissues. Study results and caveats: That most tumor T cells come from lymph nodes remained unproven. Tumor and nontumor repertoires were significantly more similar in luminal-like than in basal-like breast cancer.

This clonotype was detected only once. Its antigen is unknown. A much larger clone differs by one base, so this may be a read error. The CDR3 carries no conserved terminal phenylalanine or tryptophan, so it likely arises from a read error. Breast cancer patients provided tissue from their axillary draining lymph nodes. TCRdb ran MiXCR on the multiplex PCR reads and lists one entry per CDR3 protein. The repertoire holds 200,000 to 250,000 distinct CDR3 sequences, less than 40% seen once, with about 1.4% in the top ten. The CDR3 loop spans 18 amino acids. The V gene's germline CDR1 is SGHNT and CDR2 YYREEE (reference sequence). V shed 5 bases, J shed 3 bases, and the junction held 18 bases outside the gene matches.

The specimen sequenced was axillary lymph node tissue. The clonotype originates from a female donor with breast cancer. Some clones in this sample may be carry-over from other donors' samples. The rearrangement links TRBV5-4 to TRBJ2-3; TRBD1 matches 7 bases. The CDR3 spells CASSRTGSGWQQTDTQYS. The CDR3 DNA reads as TGTGCCAGCAGTAGGACAGGATCAGGATGGCAACAGACAGATACGCAGTATTCT.